The clone carrying this TCR beta chain occurred a few times. Its cognate antigen is unknown. This record belongs to a study of response to subunit inactivated influenza vaccine. Study-level results: The study's authors posited that every seasonal influenza vaccination enlists few new T cells.

TCRdb called the RT-PCR reads again in MiXCR, with one record for every CDR3 protein. The data contain roughly 570,000 distinct CDR3 sequences, approximately 14% of them singletons. The CDR3 is 14 residues long. V was clipped by 1 base and J by 4 bases, with 11 bases between them. Germline CDR1 SGHDT, CDR2 YYEEEE. The specimen was PBMCs from blood, collected 12 days after vaccination. The rearrangement uses TRBV5-6 and TRBJ1-2, with TRBD1 as a possible D gene (5 bases). The source of this sequence is a man over 45 who received an inactivated influenza vaccine. The CDR3 loop is CASSLSGSSYGYTF. The CDR3 DNA reads as TGTGCCAGCAGCTTGTCAGGGTCTTCCTATGGCTACACCTTC.